This T cell receptor (beta chain) is drawn from a study of preoperative IRX-2 immunotherapy in early breast cancer. The sample's treatment: preoperative locoregional IRX-2 cytokine immunotherapy. This phase Ib study tested locoregional IRX-2 cytokine immunotherapy given before surgery. The method was immunoSEQ multiplex PCR; TCRdb's version includes in-frame clones alone and lacks a portion of them. The sample has 32,000 or so clones, around 83% seen once; the top ten hold 2% to 3%. Trimming removed 3 bases from V and 4 bases from J, with 12 bases in between. The CDR3 totals 14 residues. CDR1 SGHNT and CDR2 YENEEA come from the germline V gene.

The sequencing used lymph node tissue, collected from a patient treated with IRX-2 immunotherapy. This clonotype was obtained from a human donor with breast cancer. The chain joins TRBV11-3 to TRBJ2-5, with D possibly matching TRBD1 (6 bases). CDR3 in DNA: TGTGCCAGCAGCTTGGCAGGGGTTGGAGAGACCCAGTACTTC. It is translated as CASSLAGVGETQYF.